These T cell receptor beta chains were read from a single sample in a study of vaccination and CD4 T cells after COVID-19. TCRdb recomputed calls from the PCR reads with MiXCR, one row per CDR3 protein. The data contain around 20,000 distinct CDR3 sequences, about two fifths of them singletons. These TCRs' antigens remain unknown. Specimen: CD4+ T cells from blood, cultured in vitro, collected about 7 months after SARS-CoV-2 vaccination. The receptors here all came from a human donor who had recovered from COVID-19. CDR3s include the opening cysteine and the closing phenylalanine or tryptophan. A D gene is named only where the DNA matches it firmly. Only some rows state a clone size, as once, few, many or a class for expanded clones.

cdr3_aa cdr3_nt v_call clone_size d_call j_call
CATSTPRDGVAKNIQYF TGTGCCACCAGCACCCCCCGGGACGGGGTAGCCAAAAACATTCAGTACTTC TRBV15 NA NA TRBJ2-4
CASSFSGTGLTEAFF TGCGCCAGCAGCTTCTCCGGGACAGGGCTCACTGAAGCTTTCTTT TRBV5-1 NA TRBD1 TRBJ1-1
CASSLAGGSNTEAFF TGTGCCAGCAGCTTGGCAGGGGGATCGAACACTGAAGCTTTCTTT TRBV5-8 NA TRBD1 TRBJ1-1
CAGYRGPYNSPLHF TGTGCCGGATACAGGGGACCCTATAATTCACCCCTCCACTTT TRBV19 few TRBD1 TRBJ1-6
CSVAGDSNQPQHF TGCAGTGTGGCAGGAGATAGCAATCAGCCCCAGCATTTT TRBV20-1 few NA TRBJ1-5
CASSTSGRVYEQYF TGTGCCAGCAGCACTAGCGGGAGGGTCTACGAGCAGTACTTC TRBV7-2 NA TRBD2 TRBJ2-7
CSASSENSNQPQHF TGCAGTGCTAGTTCTGAAAATAGCAATCAGCCCCAGCATTTT TRBV20-1 NA NA TRBJ1-5
CATSEGVGSGGVGYTF TGTGCCACCAGTGAAGGGGTCGGGTCAGGGGGAGTCGGCTACACCTTC TRBV24-1 few TRBD1 TRBJ1-2
CASSKGAAASNQPQHF TGTGCCAGCAGCAAAGGGGCAGCAGCTAGCAATCAGCCCCAGCATTTT TRBV21-1 NA NA TRBJ1-5
CSARWDRGSYGYTF TGCAGTGCTAGATGGGACAGGGGCTCCTATGGCTACACCTTC TRBV20-1 few TRBD1 TRBJ1-2
CAIGSSGYNEQFF TGTGCCATCGGCTCTAGCGGGTACAATGAGCAGTTCTTC TRBV10-3 NA TRBD2 TRBJ2-1
CASSLGPTYEQYF TGTGCCAGCAGCTTAGGTCCCACCTACGAGCAGTACTTC TRBV11-3 NA NA TRBJ2-7
CASSPARQTIYAYEQYF TGTGCCAGCTCACCAGCTCGCCAGACCATTTACGCCTACGAGCAGTACTTC TRBV18 NA NA TRBJ2-7
CSARGDSALDTQYF TGCAGTGCTAGGGGGGACAGTGCTCTGGATACGCAGTATTTT TRBV20-1 few TRBD1 TRBJ2-3
CATLKGHNYGYTF TGTGCCACCCTTAAGGGACATAACTATGGCTACACCTTC TRBV21-1 NA NA TRBJ1-2
CATSLGTGELFF TGTGCCACCAGCTTAGGAACCGGGGAGCTGTTTTTT TRBV15 few NA TRBJ2-2
CSARAGAYEQYF TGCAGTGCTAGAGCAGGGGCCTACGAGCAGTACTTC TRBV20-1 few NA TRBJ2-7
CASSRDLSDEAFF TGCGCCAGCAGCAGGGACCTGTCTGATGAAGCTTTCTTT TRBV5-1 NA NA TRBJ1-1
CASSFRTFMNTEAFF TGTGCCAGCAGCTTCAGGACATTCATGAACACTGAAGCTTTCTTT TRBV7-9 few NA TRBJ1-1
CATSRDFQGSDTQYF TGTGCCACCAGCAGAGATTTTCAGGGGTCGGATACGCAGTATTTT TRBV15 few NA TRBJ2-3
CASSLTAGQLFGANVLTF TGTGCCAGCAGCTTAACGGCTGGACAGTTATTTGGGGCCAACGTCCTGACTTTC TRBV7-3 medium-sized NA TRBJ2-6
CASSPPSQADTQYF TGTGCCAGCTCACCACCGTCCCAGGCAGATACGCAGTATTTT TRBV18 NA NA TRBJ2-3
CASSSQGSVGYTF TGTGCCAGCAGTTCACAGGGATCGGTTGGCTACACCTTC TRBV6-5 NA NA TRBJ1-2
CASSSGQGRETQYF TGTGCCAGCAGCTCCGGACAAGGTAGAGAGACCCAGTACTTC TRBV5-4 NA NA TRBJ2-5
CASSLVATENYGYTF TGTGCCAGCAGCTTAGTTGCGACGGAAAACTATGGCTACACCTTC TRBV7-2 few NA TRBJ1-2
CAISESGTARGDF TGTGCCATCAGTGAGTCAGGGACGGCCCGGGGGGACTTC TRBV10-3 NA TRBD2 TRBJ2-7
CASSPPGSTGELFF TGTGCCAGCAGCCCCCCGGGGAGTACCGGGGAGCTGTTTTTT TRBV7-3 NA NA TRBJ2-2
CASISGGNNEQFF TGTGCCAGCATCAGCGGGGGAAACAATGAGCAGTTCTTC TRBV6-1 few TRBD2 TRBJ2-1
CASSTSGGLAGELFF TGTGCCAGCAGCACTAGCGGGGGGTTGGCCGGGGAGCTGTTTTTT TRBV6-1 few TRBD2 TRBJ2-2
CASSYSSSADTQYF TGTGCCAGCAGTTACTCTAGCTCCGCAGATACGCAGTATTTT TRBV6-5 NA NA TRBJ2-3
CASSQDPSGYYEQYF TGTGCCAGCAGCCAAGACCCTAGCGGGTACTACGAGCAGTACTTC TRBV4-2 once TRBD2 TRBJ2-7
CASWGNTEAFF TGTGCCAGCTGGGGGAACACTGAAGCTTTCTTT TRBV2 NA NA TRBJ1-1
CASSPGTSNQPQHF TGTGCCAGCAGTCCGGGCACTAGCAATCAGCCCCAGCATTTT TRBV6-2/TRBV6-3 NA NA TRBJ1-5
CASSADPTFGELFF TGTGCCAGCAGCGCCGATCCCACGTTCGGGGAGCTGTTTTTT TRBV7-2 NA NA TRBJ2-2
CASSHPGAGNTEAFF TGTGCCAGCAGCCATCCGGGGGCGGGGAACACTGAAGCTTTCTTT TRBV7-4 few NA TRBJ1-1
CSARGVSRNQPQHF TGCAGTGCTAGAGGGGTTTCGCGCAATCAGCCCCAGCATTTT TRBV20-1 NA NA TRBJ1-5
CASSQSGSYNEQFF TGTGCCAGCAGCCAATCCGGCTCCTACAATGAGCAGTTCTTC TRBV4-2 once NA TRBJ2-1
CASSQGTVYNEQFF TGTGCCAGCAGCCAGGGGACTGTATACAATGAGCAGTTCTTC TRBV5-4 NA NA TRBJ2-1
CSATRSGDTQYF TGCAGTGCTACCAGAAGCGGAGATACGCAGTATTTT TRBV20-1 few NA TRBJ2-3
CATSSPHGRQETQYF TGTGCCACCAGTTCGCCCCACGGGCGACAAGAGACCCAGTACTTC TRBV24-1 NA NA TRBJ2-5
CSARDRERSGNTIYF TGCAGTGCTAGAGATCGGGAGCGATCTGGAAACACCATATATTTT TRBV20-1 NA NA TRBJ1-3
CASSPDSLGQVYGYTF TGTGCCAGCTCACCAGATAGTCTCGGACAGGTGTATGGCTACACCTTC TRBV18 NA TRBD1 TRBJ1-2
CASSTTTANTEAFF TGTGCCAGCAGCACAACGACGGCTAACACTGAAGCTTTCTTT TRBV7-2 NA NA TRBJ1-1
CSARLAGDTQYF TGCAGTGCTAGACTAGCAGGTGATACGCAGTATTTT TRBV20-1 few NA TRBJ2-3
CASSPRTQRGNQPQHF TGTGCCAGCTCACCTAGGACGCAAAGGGGCAATCAGCCCCAGCATTTT TRBV18 NA NA TRBJ1-5
CATQRQLLGEQYF TGTGCCACCCAGAGACAGTTGTTGGGTGAGCAGTACTTC TRBV6-1 NA NA TRBJ2-7